The rows below give T cell receptor beta chains drawn from one sample of a study of vaccination and CD4 T cells after COVID-19. Their specific antigens are unknown. TCRdb passed the PCR reads through MiXCR, listing each CDR3 protein once. The sample has roughly 15,000 distinct CDR3 sequences; about 83% are singletons. Sample: CD4+ T cells from blood, cultured in vitro, taken after SARS-CoV-2 vaccination. The source of these receptors is a human donor who received a COVID-19 vaccine. Both conserved end residues are part of each CDR3. D genes are given only for firm matches. Size is stated for part of the rows, as once, few or many counts, or as a class when the clone is expanded.

V gene	clone size	J gene	D gene	CDR3 protein	CDR3 DNA
TRBV7-9	.	TRBJ1-1	TRBD1	CASSLGQVNTEAFF	TGTGCCAGCAGCCTGGGACAGGTGAACACTGAAGCTTTCTTT
TRBV5-1	.	TRBJ1-1	.	CASIGPGVTEAFF	TGCGCCAGCATTGGCCCAGGGGTAACTGAAGCTTTCTTT
TRBV15	.	TRBJ2-1	.	CATSFSYNEQFF	TGTGCCACCTCCTTTTCCTACAATGAGCAGTTCTTC
TRBV3-1	.	TRBJ1-5	.	CASSQDSRSQPQHF	TGTGCCAGCAGCCAAGATTCGCGGTCTCAGCCCCAGCATTTT
TRBV24-1	once	TRBJ1-5	TRBD1	CATSDSHRTGASNQPQHF	TGTGCCACCAGTGATTCCCACCGGACAGGCGCTAGCAATCAGCCCCAGCATTTT
TRBV30	once	TRBJ1-5	TRBD1	CAWSRRGQGFYSNQPQHF	TGTGCCTGGAGTCGCAGGGGGCAGGGATTTTATAGCAATCAGCCCCAGCATTTT
TRBV6-5	.	TRBJ1-5	.	CASSYSAAGEGQPQHF	TGTGCCAGCAGTTACTCGGCAGCAGGGGAGGGGCAGCCCCAGCATTTT
TRBV12-3/TRBV12-4	.	TRBJ1-3	.	CASRPSSGNTIYF	TGTGCCTCACGACCCTCTTCGGGAAACACCATATATTTT
TRBV5-1	once	TRBJ1-1	.	CASSLQGRNTEAFF	TGCGCCAGCAGCTTGCAGGGCCGGAACACTGAAGCTTTCTTT
TRBV19	.	TRBJ2-3	TRBD2	CASSIGLGEGSDTQYF	TGTGCCAGTAGTATAGGTCTCGGGGAGGGGTCAGATACGCAGTATTTT
TRBV20-1	.	TRBJ1-2	TRBD1	CSADDRGPFGYTF	TGCAGTGCGGATGACAGGGGGCCCTTTGGCTACACCTTC
TRBV2	few	TRBJ2-3	.	CASKISTDTQYF	TGTGCCAGCAAGATAAGCACAGATACGCAGTATTTT
TRBV7-9	medium-sized	TRBJ2-7	TRBD2	CASSSSGGAEEQYF	TGTGCCAGCAGCTCTAGCGGGGGGGCCGAAGAGCAGTACTTC
TRBV30	once	TRBJ2-3	.	CAWTLRPSSTDTQYF	TGTGCCTGGACACTTCGACCCTCTAGCACAGATACGCAGTATTTT
TRBV5-6	.	TRBJ1-2	.	CASSLQGTIGGYTF	TGTGCCAGCAGCTTGCAGGGAACAATAGGAGGCTACACCTTC
TRBV19	once	TRBJ1-5	.	CASSIGGNQPQHF	TGTGCCAGTAGTATTGGGGGGAATCAGCCCCAGCATTTT
TRBV6-5	.	TRBJ1-1	.	CASSYSWDTEAFF	TGTGCCAGCAGTTACTCGTGGGACACTGAAGCTTTCTTT
TRBV2	.	TRBJ2-1	TRBD2	CASSMRGGPGEQFF	TGTGCCAGCAGTATGCGGGGGGGCCCTGGTGAGCAGTTCTTC
TRBV19	few	TRBJ1-2	TRBD1	CASYRGRDYGYTF	TGTGCCAGCTACAGGGGAAGGGACTATGGCTACACCTTC
TRBV30	.	TRBJ1-3	.	CAWRSSGAGNTIYF	TGTGCCTGGAGAAGTTCCGGGGCTGGAAACACCATATATTTT
TRBV6-1	once	TRBJ1-2	.	CASRDRPNYGYTF	TGTGCCAGCAGAGACAGACCTAACTATGGCTACACCTTC
TRBV19	.	TRBJ2-3	.	CASSIGERYETDTQYF	TGTGCCAGTAGTATAGGGGAGCGGTATGAGACAGATACGCAGTATTTT
TRBV6-1	.	TRBJ1-2	.	CASGLTRYGYTF	TGTGCCAGCGGATTGACCCGCTATGGCTACACCTTC
TRBV19	.	TRBJ1-2	TRBD1	CASKPPGDRVGYTF	TGTGCCAGTAAGCCGCCGGGGGACAGGGTCGGCTACACCTTC
TRBV12-3/TRBV12-4	.	TRBJ1-1	.	CASSLQEAEAFF	TGTGCCAGCAGCTTACAAGAGGCTGAAGCTTTCTTT
TRBV25-1	.	TRBJ2-3	.	CASSELRISTDTQYF	TGTGCCAGCAGTGAACTCAGAATTAGCACAGATACGCAGTATTTT
TRBV15	.	TRBJ1-1	TRBD1	CATSRDRGIWTEAFF	TGTGCCACCAGCAGGGACAGGGGTATTTGGACTGAAGCTTTCTTT
TRBV7-8	.	TRBJ2-4	.	CASSSEGHGIQYF	TGTGCCAGCAGCTCCGAGGGGCACGGCATTCAGTACTTC
TRBV6-2/TRBV6-3	.	TRBJ1-5	TRBD1	CASSSTGVRQPQHF	TGTGCCAGCAGTTCTACAGGGGTCCGTCAGCCCCAGCATTTT
TRBV12-3/TRBV12-4	.	TRBJ1-2	.	CASSHPGLVYGYTF	TGTGCCAGCAGTCACCCGGGACTAGTCTATGGCTACACCTTC
TRBV29-1	.	TRBJ2-3	.	CSVNHSGSTQYF	TGCAGCGTTAATCATAGCGGTAGTACGCAGTATTTT
TRBV15	.	TRBJ1-6	.	CATSRDYDSYNSPLHF	TGTGCCACCAGCAGAGATTATGACAGCTATAATTCACCCCTCCACTTT
TRBV12-3/TRBV12-4	few	TRBJ1-6	.	CASSLIFGGSYNSPLHF	TGTGCCAGCAGTTTGATTTTCGGAGGCTCCTATAATTCACCCCTCCACTTT
TRBV5-1	.	TRBJ2-3	.	CASGETLPDTQYF	TGCGCCAGCGGGGAGACGTTGCCGGATACGCAGTATTTT
TRBV6-5	.	TRBJ1-1	.	CASSTRPRGNTEAFF	TGTGCCAGCAGTACTCGGCCCCGGGGGAACACTGAAGCTTTCTTT
TRBV20-1	.	TRBJ1-6	TRBD1	CSAPRGGAWSDSPLHF	TGCAGTGCTCCCAGGGGGGGGGCTTGGTCCGATTCACCCCTCCACTTT
TRBV2	.	TRBJ2-5	TRBD2	CASRVTSGESSTQYF	TGTGCCAGCAGGGTGACTAGCGGGGAGTCTTCGACCCAGTACTTC
TRBV7-7	.	TRBJ1-1	.	CARPTFQDSVGAFF	TGTGCCAGACCGACCTTCCAGGACAGCGTGGGAGCTTTCTTT
TRBV27	.	TRBJ1-6	.	CASSLTGQIGSPLHF	TGTGCCAGCAGCCTGACAGGCCAAATTGGTTCACCCCTCCACTTT
TRBV20-1	.	TRBJ2-2	.	CSARDSRADNTGELFF	TGCAGTGCTAGAGATAGCAGGGCGGATAACACCGGGGAGCTGTTTTTT
TRBV10-1	few	TRBJ1-6	TRBD1	CASRPTGGPLHF	TGCGCCAGCAGGCCTACAGGGGGGCCCCTCCACTTT
TRBV18	.	TRBJ1-2	TRBD1	CASSIGQGDSGYTF	TGTGCCAGCTCAATTGGACAGGGGGACTCTGGCTACACCTTC
TRBV5-4	.	TRBJ1-2	.	CASSIQGANYGYTF	TGTGCCAGCAGCATACAGGGTGCTAACTATGGCTACACCTTC
TRBV30	.	TRBJ1-2	TRBD1	CAWTDSQGAGGYTF	TGTGCCTGGACCGACTCCCAGGGGGCGGGCGGCTACACCTTC